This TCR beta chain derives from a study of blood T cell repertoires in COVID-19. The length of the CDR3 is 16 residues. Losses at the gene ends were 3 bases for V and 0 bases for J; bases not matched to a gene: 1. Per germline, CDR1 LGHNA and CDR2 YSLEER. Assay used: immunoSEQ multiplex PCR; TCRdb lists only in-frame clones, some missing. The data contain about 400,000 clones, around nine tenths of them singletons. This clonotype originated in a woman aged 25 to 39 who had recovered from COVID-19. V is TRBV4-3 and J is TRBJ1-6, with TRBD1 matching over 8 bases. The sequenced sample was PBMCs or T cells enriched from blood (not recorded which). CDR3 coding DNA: TGCGCCAGCAGCCAGACAGGGGTCTCCTATAATTCACCCCTCCACTTT. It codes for CASSQTGVSYNSPLHF.